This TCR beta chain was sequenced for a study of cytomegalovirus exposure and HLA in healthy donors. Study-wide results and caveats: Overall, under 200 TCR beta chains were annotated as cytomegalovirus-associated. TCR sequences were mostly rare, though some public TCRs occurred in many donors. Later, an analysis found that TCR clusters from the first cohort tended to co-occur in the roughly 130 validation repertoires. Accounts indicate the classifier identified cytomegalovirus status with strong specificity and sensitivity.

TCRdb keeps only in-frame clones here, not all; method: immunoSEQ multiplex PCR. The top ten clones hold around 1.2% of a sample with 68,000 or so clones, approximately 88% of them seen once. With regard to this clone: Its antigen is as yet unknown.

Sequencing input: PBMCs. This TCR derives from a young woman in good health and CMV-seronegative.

The DNA for the CDR3 is TGCGCCAGCAGTGAGGGCCTCGGGGGGGCCCTTGCTGAAGCTTTCTTT. Protein sequence: CASSEGLGGALAEAFF. The V call is TRBV10-2, the J call TRBJ1-1; D is perhaps TRBD1 (6 bases). The V end was cut by 2 bases, the J end by 6 bases, with 19 bases between. The CDR3 length is 16 residues. CDR1 is WSHSY, CDR2 SAAADI, per germline.